Listed below are T cell receptor beta chains from one sample, sequenced in a study of shared clonotypes between healthy human individuals. Clones were read by immunoSEQ multiplex PCR, and TCRdb kept only the in-frame ones, dropping some. The repertoire includes 2 million to 2.5 million clones, roughly 91% of them detected once, and around 1.7% sits in the top ten. Sequencing was carried out using naive CD8+ T cells from PBMCs. These TCRs come from a man aged 18 to 30 in good health. Some clones in this sample may be carry-over from other donors' samples. CDR3s include the opening cysteine and the closing phenylalanine or tryptophan.

CDR3aa: CASSTQRERNTDTQYF
v_gene: TRBV28
j_gene: TRBJ2-3

CDR3aa: CASSALTGGEQYF
v_gene: TRBV27
j_gene: TRBJ2-7

CDR3aa: CASSPKTGSEQYF
v_gene: TRBV27
j_gene: TRBJ2-7

CDR3aa: CASSVDGTGGNTIYF
v_gene: TRBV9
j_gene: TRBJ1-3

CDR3aa: CASTTTPYEQYF
v_gene: TRBV6-1
j_gene: TRBJ2-7

CDR3aa: CASSPRGTFDEQYF
v_gene: TRBV27
j_gene: TRBJ2-7

CDR3aa: CASSLSVGVPYEQYF
v_gene: TRBV28
j_gene: TRBJ2-7

CDR3aa: CASSLDRDSLSGANVLTF
v_gene: TRBV13
j_gene: TRBJ2-6

CDR3aa: CASSRTTGLDAGELFF
v_gene: TRBV28
j_gene: TRBJ2-2

CDR3aa: CASSPIVNEQFF
v_gene: TRBV7-9
j_gene: TRBJ2-1

CDR3aa: CASSLDDPSSYNEQFF
v_gene: TRBV5-1
j_gene: TRBJ2-1

CDR3aa: CASSQEYVWGTSAEAFF
v_gene: TRBV4-3
j_gene: TRBJ1-1

CDR3aa: CASSAGTGLTETQYF
v_gene: TRBV2
j_gene: TRBJ2-5

CDR3aa: CASSLTSGGYEQYF
v_gene: TRBV6-5
j_gene: TRBJ2-7

CDR3aa: CASSLSRLAGVGEQFF
v_gene: TRBV27
j_gene: TRBJ2-1

CDR3aa: CASSLVPEGDTQYF
v_gene: TRBV7-6
j_gene: TRBJ2-3

CDR3aa: CASSQGTRAREQYF
v_gene: TRBV14
j_gene: TRBJ2-7

CDR3aa: CASSQGTSGRALVVYNEQFF
v_gene: TRBV14
j_gene: TRBJ2-1

CDR3aa: CASTPEGLALNEQFF
v_gene: TRBV9
j_gene: TRBJ2-1

CDR3aa: CAIRSGTSGRRTDTQYF
v_gene: TRBV10-3
j_gene: TRBJ2-3

CDR3aa: CASSLFPGPAFVSEQYF
v_gene: TRBV27
j_gene: TRBJ2-7

CDR3aa: CASSLIAGAYEQYF
v_gene: TRBV27
j_gene: TRBJ2-7